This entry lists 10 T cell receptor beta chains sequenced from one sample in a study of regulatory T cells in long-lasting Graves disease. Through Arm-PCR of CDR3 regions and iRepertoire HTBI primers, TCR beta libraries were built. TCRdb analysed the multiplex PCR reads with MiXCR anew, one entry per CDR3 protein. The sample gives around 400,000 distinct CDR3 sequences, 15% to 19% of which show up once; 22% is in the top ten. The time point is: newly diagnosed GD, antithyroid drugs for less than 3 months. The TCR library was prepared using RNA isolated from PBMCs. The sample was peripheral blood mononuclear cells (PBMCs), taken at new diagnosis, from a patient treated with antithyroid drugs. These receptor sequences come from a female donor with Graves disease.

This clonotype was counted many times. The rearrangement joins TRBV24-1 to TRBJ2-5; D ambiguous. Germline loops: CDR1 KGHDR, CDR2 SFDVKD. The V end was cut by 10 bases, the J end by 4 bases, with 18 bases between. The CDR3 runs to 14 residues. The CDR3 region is CATSADGNTETQYF. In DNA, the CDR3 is TGTGCCACTTCCGCGGACGGCAACACAGAGACCCAGTACTTC.

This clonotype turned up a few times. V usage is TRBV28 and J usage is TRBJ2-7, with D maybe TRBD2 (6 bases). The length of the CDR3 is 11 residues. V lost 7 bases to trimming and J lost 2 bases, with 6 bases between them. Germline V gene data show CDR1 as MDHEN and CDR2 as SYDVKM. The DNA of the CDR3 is TGTGCCAGCACTAGCGCCTACGAGCAGTACTTC. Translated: CASTSAYEQYF.

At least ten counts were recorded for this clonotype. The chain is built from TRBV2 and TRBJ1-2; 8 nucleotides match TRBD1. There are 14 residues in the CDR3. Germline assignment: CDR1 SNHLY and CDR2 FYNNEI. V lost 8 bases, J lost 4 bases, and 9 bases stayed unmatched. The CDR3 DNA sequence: TGTGCCAGCGGACCCACGACAGGGGCCTATGGCTACACCTTC. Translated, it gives CASGPTTGAYGYTF.

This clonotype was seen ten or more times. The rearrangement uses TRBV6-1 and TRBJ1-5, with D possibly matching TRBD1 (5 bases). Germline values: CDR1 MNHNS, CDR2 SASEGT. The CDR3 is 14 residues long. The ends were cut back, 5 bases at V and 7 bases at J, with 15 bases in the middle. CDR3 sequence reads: CASSHDGGRQPQHF. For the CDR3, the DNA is TGTGCCAGCAGTCACGACGGGGGTCGACAGCCCCAGCATTTT.

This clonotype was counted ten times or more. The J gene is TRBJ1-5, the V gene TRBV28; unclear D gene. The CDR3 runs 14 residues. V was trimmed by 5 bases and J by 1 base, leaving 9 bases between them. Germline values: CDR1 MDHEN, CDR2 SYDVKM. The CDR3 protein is CASSVSRSNQPQHF. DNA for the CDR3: TGTGCCAGCAGTGTTAGTAGAAGCAATCAGCCCCAGCATTTT.

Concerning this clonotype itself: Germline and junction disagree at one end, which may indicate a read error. The CDR3 is CVSSLRGSGGGYNEQFF. The CDR3 bases are TGTGTCAGCAGCCTCCGGGGTAGCGGGGGGGGTTACAATGAGCAGTTCTTC. V gene TRBV7-2 combines with J gene TRBJ2-1; 11 positions match TRBD2. The CDR3 loop spans 17 amino acids. Germline CDR1 reads SGHTA; CDR2 reads FQGNSA.

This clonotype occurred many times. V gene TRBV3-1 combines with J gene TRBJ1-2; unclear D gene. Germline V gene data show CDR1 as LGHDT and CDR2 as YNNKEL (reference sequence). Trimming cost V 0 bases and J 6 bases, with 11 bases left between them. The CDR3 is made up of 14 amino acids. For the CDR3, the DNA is TGTGCCAGCAGCCAAGATGGAGTTCGAAATGGCTACACCTTC. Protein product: CASSQDGVRNGYTF.

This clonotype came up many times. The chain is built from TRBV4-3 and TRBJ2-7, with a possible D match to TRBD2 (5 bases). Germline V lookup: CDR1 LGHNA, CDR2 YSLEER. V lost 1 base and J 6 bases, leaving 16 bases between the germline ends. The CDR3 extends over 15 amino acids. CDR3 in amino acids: CASSQVAWGTGEQYF. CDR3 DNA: TGCGCCAGCAGCCAAGTAGCGTGGGGTACCGGCGAGCAGTACTTC.

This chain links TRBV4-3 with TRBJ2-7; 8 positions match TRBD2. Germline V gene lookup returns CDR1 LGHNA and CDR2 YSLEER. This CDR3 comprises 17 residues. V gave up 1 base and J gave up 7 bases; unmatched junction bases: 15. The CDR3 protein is CASSQVGGGTSLKEQYF. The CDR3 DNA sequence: TGCGCCAGCAGCCAAGTCGGGGGGGGCACCAGCCTGAAGGAGCAGTACTTC.

CDR3 loop: CASSSLTGIQTEAFF. CDR3 bases: TGTGCCAGCAGCTCCTTAACAGGGATACAGACTGAAGCTTTCTTT. V usage is TRBV25-1 and J usage is TRBJ1-1, with D perhaps TRBD1 (6 bases). The V end was cut by 6 bases, the J end by 5 bases, with 19 bases between. From germline, CDR1 is MGHDK and CDR2 SYGVNS. The CDR3 is 15 amino acids.